A single sample is the source of the 26 T cell receptor beta chains below, sequenced in a study of blood T cell repertoires in COVID-19 (dated by TCRdb to 2019 to 2021). Preparation of the library involved the immunoSEQ multiplex PCR assay. Not all clones reach the TCRdb copy of this immuneACCESS table, which keeps in-frame sequences only. Checked studies attribute under half of the gap to unresolved V genes and leave the rest unexplained. This sample is represented by approximately 140,000 clones; around 84% of them were singletons. The ten largest clones take up roughly 2% of the sample. Sequenced input: peripheral blood. Source of these receptors: a man between 65 and 85 years old with acute or convalescent COVID-19.

V usage is TRBV7-2 and J usage is TRBJ1-2; 9 bases line up with TRBD1. This CDR3 is 14 amino acids long. CDR1 and CDR2 from the germline V gene are SGHTA and FQGNSA. Unmatched junction bases numbered 3, after V lost 4 bases and J lost 3 bases. CDR3 DNA sequence: TGTGCCAGCAGCTCGGGACAGGGTGACTATGGCTACACCTTC. Encoded protein: CASSSGQGDYGYTF.

The rearrangement joins TRBV29-1 to TRBJ1-4; D ambiguous. This CDR3 comprises 13 residues. V was clipped by 4 bases and J by 7 bases, with 13 bases between them. Germline CDR1 is SQVTM and CDR2 is ANQGSEA. The CDR3, as DNA: TGCAGCGTTGCTTGGACCGCGGGTGAAAAACTGTTTTTT. Residues: CSVAWTAGEKLFF.

About this clone: Other DNA sequences in the sample encode the same CDR3. V is TRBV18 and J is TRBJ1-5; 7 bases are shared with TRBD1. The germline V gene has CDR1 KGHSH and CDR2 LQKENI. After removal of 3 bases from V and 4 bases from J, the junction contained 3 bases not matched to a gene. This CDR3 spans 14 amino acids. DNA of the CDR3: TGTGCCAGCTCACCCGGGACAGCAAATCAGCCCCAGCATTTT. As protein: CASSPGTANQPQHF.

This chain connects TRBV19 to TRBJ2-5; possibly TRBD1 for D (6 bases). Trimming cost V 5 bases and J 9 bases, with 19 bases left between them. The CDR3 length is 14 residues. Germline V gives CDR1 LNHDA, CDR2 SQIVND (reference sequence). CDR3 sequence (DNA): TGTGCCAGTAGTCAGGAACAGGGCTGGGGTCCCCAGTACTTC. Protein product: CASSQEQGWGPQYF.

This clone has only a few counts. The chain combines TRBV6-1 with TRBJ1-1, with D possibly matching TRBD1 (6 bases). Trimming removed 1 base at V and 0 bases at J, with 12 bases between. The CDR3 is made up of 16 amino acids. CDR1 MNHNS and CDR2 SASEGT come from the germline V gene. The CDR3 DNA reads TGTGCCAGCAGTGAAGGACCCGGACAGATGAACACTGAAGCTTTCTTT. It is translated as CASSEGPGQMNTEAFF.

The rearrangement joins TRBV7-6 to TRBJ2-6; TRBD2 matches 8 bases. Germline V gives CDR1 SGHVS, CDR2 FNYEAQ. The CDR3 runs to 18 residues. The J segment lost 0 bases and the V segment lost 4 bases, leaving 8 bases of the junction unmatched. The CDR3 is CASSSFRGGSSGANVLTF. Written as DNA, the CDR3 is TGTGCCAGCAGCTCTTTCCGGGGGGGTAGCTCTGGGGCCAACGTCCTGACTTTC.

J is TRBJ1-4 and V is TRBV11-1; D not certain. Trimming cost V 4 bases and J 4 bases, with 16 bases left between them. Per the germline V gene, CDR1 is SGHAT and CDR2 is FQDESV (reference sequence). The CDR3 has 16 amino acids. CDR3 DNA sequence: TGTGCCAGCAGCTCCGGGAAGGAAAGGCTTAATGAAAAACTGTTTTTT. Translating gives CASSSGKERLNEKLFF.

This clone was counted between two and nine times. This CDR3 is CASRGRGSSRSGNTIYF. CDR3 sequence (DNA): TGTGCCAGCAGGGGCAGGGGAAGTTCGAGGTCTGGAAACACCATATATTTT. J is TRBJ1-3 and V is TRBV28; possible D gene TRBD1, 6 bases. V lost 6 bases, J lost 1 base, and 19 bases lay in between. The CDR3 spans 17 residues. CDR1 and CDR2 from the germline V gene are MDHEN and SYDVKM. Complete variable domain (other parts from reference TRBV28 and TRBJ1-3): DVKVTQSSRYLVKRTGEKVFLECVQDMDHENMFWYRQDPGLGLRLIYFSYDVKMKEKGDIPEGYSVSREKKERFSLILESASTNQTSMYLCASRGRGSSRSGNTIYFGEGSWLTVV.

The V call is TRBV12-3 or TRBV12-4, the J call TRBJ1-2, with D tentatively TRBD1 (6 bases). V lost 5 bases to trimming and J lost 4 bases, with 11 bases between them. The CDR3 loop spans 13 amino acids. CDR3 protein: CASSQTGSYGYTF. The CDR3 coding sequence is TGTGCCAGCAGTCAAACAGGGTCCTATGGCTACACCTTC.

This clone came up once. The J gene is TRBJ2-2, the V gene TRBV19; TRBD1 might be the D (6 bases). Germline V gene sequence: CDR1 LNHDA, CDR2 SQIVND (reference sequence). CDR3 length: 16 residues. The V end was cut by 0 bases, the J end by 1 base, with 9 bases between. The CDR3 DNA is TGTGCCAGTAGTATAGAGAACAGGGTGAACACCGGGGAGCTGTTTTTT. As protein: CASSIENRVNTGELFF. The full variable domain, completed using reference TRBV19 and TRBJ2-2, is DGGITQSPKYLFRKEGQNVTLSCEQNLNHDAMYWYRQDPGQGLRLIYYSQIVNDFQKGDIAEGYSVSREKKESFPLTVTSAQKNPTAFYLCASSIENRVNTGELFFGEGSRLTVL.

This clone was seen a single time. The rearrangement uses TRBV7-6 and TRBJ2-2; 12 nucleotides align to TRBD2. The CDR3 has 19 residues. Trimming took 1 base from V and 0 from J; bases not matched to a gene: 6. Germline CDR1 reads SGHVS; CDR2 reads FNYEAQ. CDR3 sequence reads: CASSLVGLAGRTNTGELFF. CDR3 bases: TGTGCCAGCAGCTTAGTCGGACTAGCGGGGAGAACGAACACCGGGGAGCTGTTTTTT.

The chain recombines TRBV6-1 with TRBJ2-7, with a weak D call TRBD1 (5 bases). This CDR3 comprises 13 residues. CDR1 and CDR2 (germline): MNHNS, SASEGT. Trimming stripped 2 bases from V and 8 bases from J, with 13 bases between. The CDR3 DNA sequence: TGTGCCAGCAGTGAAAGCGCCAGGGTAAAGCAGTACTTC. Protein: CASSESARVKQYF.

The chain carries TRBV3-1 (or the pseudogene TRBV3-2) and TRBJ2-3, with 9 bases aligning to TRBD1. CDR3 length: 17 residues. Looked up from germline, CDR1 is LGHDT and CDR2 is YNNKEL (reference sequence). V shed 1 base, J shed 5 bases, and the junction held 10 bases outside the gene matches. CDR3 sequence (DNA): TGTGCCAGCAGCCAAGGTCTAGGGGACAGGGAAAGAGATACGCAGTATTTT. This translates into CASSQGLGDRERDTQYF.

The rearrangement uses TRBV24-1 and TRBJ2-7, with 7 bases fitting TRBD1. This CDR3 is 14 amino acids long. Germline V lookup: CDR1 KGHDR, CDR2 SFDVKD. Germline trimming cut 9 bases from V and 0 bases from J; bases unmatched to any gene: 7. This CDR3 reads CATAPGQSSYEQYF. In DNA form, the CDR3 reads TGTGCCACCGCCCCGGGACAGTCCTCCTACGAGCAGTACTTC.

This chain uses TRBV6-5 with TRBJ1-5, with 7 positions matching TRBD1. The length of the CDR3 is 13 residues. The germline CDR1 and CDR2 sequences are MNHEY and SVGAGI. Trimming took 7 bases from V and 8 from J; bases not matched to a gene: 8. The DNA of the CDR3 is TGTGCCAGCAACACAGGGGAAGGGGAGCCCCAGCATTTT. Translated, it gives CASNTGEGEPQHF.

The rearrangement links TRBV7-3 to TRBJ2-5, with a weak D call TRBD2 (6 bases). CDR3 length: 16 amino acids. V was clipped by 5 bases and J by 4 bases, with 20 bases between them. Germline V gene data show CDR1 as SGHTA and CDR2 as FQGTGA. CDR3 nucleotides: TGTGCCAGCAGCCCGTTGGGGGGAGGTGTAGGAGAGACCCAGTACTTC. Translating gives CASSPLGGGVGETQYF.

This clone was recorded only once. The rearrangement uses TRBV6-2 or TRBV6-3 and TRBJ2-2; TRBD1 matches 7 bases. Trimming removed 5 bases from V and 0 bases from J; junction bases left unmatched: 6. CDR3 length equals 16 residues. Germline lookup yields CDR1 MNHEY and CDR2 SVGEGT. In nucleotides, the CDR3 is TGTGCCAGCAGTCGCCCGGGACAGACGAACACCGGGGAGCTGTTTTTT. The encoded protein is CASSRPGQTNTGELFF.

V gene TRBV14 combines with J gene TRBJ2-3; the match to TRBD2 covers 12 bases. The V and J ends lost 4 bases and 4 bases, in that order; junction bases with no gene match: 6. The CDR3 loop spans 16 amino acids. Germline V gene data show CDR1 as SGHDN and CDR2 as FVKESK. CDR3 sequence reads: CASSRRLAGESDTQYF. The CDR3 region has the DNA TGTGCCAGCAGCCGCCGACTAGCGGGGGAATCAGATACGCAGTATTTT.

This chain joins TRBV7-2 and TRBJ1-6, with D maybe TRBD1 (6 bases). Looked up from germline, CDR1 is SGHTA and CDR2 is FQGNSA. This CDR3 is built from 15 residues. Trimming shortened V by 5 bases and J by 6 bases, and 14 bases separated the two germline ends. DNA for the CDR3: TGTGCCAGCAGCATGACAGGTAGGGGTAATTCACCCCTCCACTTT. As protein: CASSMTGRGNSPLHF.

CDR3 sequence: CASSQGGPPGANVLTF. The CDR3 DNA reads TGCGCCAGCAGCCAGGGGGGTCCCCCTGGGGCCAACGTCCTGACTTTC. The chain is built from TRBV5-1 and TRBJ2-6, with a tentative D call TRBD1 (7 bases). V was cut by 4 bases and J by 2 bases, with 13 bases left in between. This CDR3 is built from 16 residues. CDR1 is SGHRS, CDR2 YFSETQ, per germline.

The chain is built from TRBV28 and TRBJ2-2, with D tentatively TRBD2 (7 bases). V lost 4 bases to trimming and J lost 0 bases, with 12 bases between them. This CDR3 has 16 amino acids. Germline V gene lookup returns CDR1 MDHEN and CDR2 SYDVKM. The CDR3: CASSSAGAANTGELFF. DNA for the CDR3: TGTGCCAGCAGTTCCGCGGGGGCCGCGAACACCGGGGAGCTGTTTTTT.

The DNA of the CDR3 is TGTGCCAGTAGTTCGCGAAAAAGAGCGGGAGACCGCAATGAGCAGTTCTTC. This translates into CASSSRKRAGDRNEQFF. The chain has TRBV19 and TRBJ2-1; 8 bases fit TRBD2. Germline lookup yields CDR1 LNHDA and CDR2 SQIVND (reference sequence). Unmatched junction bases numbered 15, after V lost 5 bases and J lost 6 bases. This CDR3 is built from 17 residues. Full variable domain (outside the CDR3, taken from reference TRBV19 and TRBJ2-1): DGGITQSPKYLFRKEGQNVTLSCEQNLNHDAMYWYRQDPGQGLRLIYYSQIVNDFQKGDIAEGYSVSREKKESFPLTVTSAQKNPTAFYLCASSSRKRAGDRNEQFFGPGTRLTVL.

V and J are TRBV7-8 and TRBJ1-5, with D possibly being TRBD1 (5 bases). CDR3 length: 16 amino acids. V was shortened by 7 bases and J by 3 bases, with 19 bases between the two germline ends. Germline V gives CDR1 SGHVS, CDR2 FQNEAQ. CDR3 loop: CASTRGGQGINQPQHF. Written as DNA, the CDR3 is TGTGCCAGCACCCGAGGCGGACAAGGGATCAATCAGCCCCAGCATTTT. The entire variable domain, with the rest obtained from reference TRBV7-8 and TRBJ1-5, is as follows: GAGVSQSPRYKVAKRGQDVALRCDPISGHVSLFWYQQALGQGPEFLTYFQNEAQLDKSGLPSDRFFAERPEGSVSTLKIQRTQQEDSAVYLCASTRGGQGINQPQHFGDGTRLSIL.

The V gene is TRBV27, the J gene TRBJ1-2, with D possibly being TRBD1 (6 bases). The CDR3 has 13 amino acids. V lost 2 bases and J 7 bases, leaving 11 bases between the germline ends. Looked up from germline, CDR1 is MNHEY and CDR2 is SMNVEV (reference sequence). The CDR3 reads CASSLRGGGGYTF. CDR3 DNA: TGTGCCAGCAGTTTACGAGGGGGGGGTGGCTACACCTTC.

The V gene is TRBV6-5, the J gene TRBJ2-1; the D gene is possibly TRBD2 (5 bases). V was shortened by 5 bases and J by 9 bases, with 17 bases between the two germline ends. CDR3 length: 14 residues. CDR1 is MNHEY, CDR2 SVGAGI, per germline. Here the CDR3 DNA reads TGTGCCAGCAGTCGAGGGAGCGTCTTACCTGAGCAGTTCTTC. Protein: CASSRGSVLPEQFF.

This sequence joins TRBV18 and TRBJ1-5; D not resolved. The CDR3 length is 14 residues. The germline V and J ends were trimmed by 0 bases and 7 bases, with 10 bases remaining between them. The germline V gene encodes CDR1 KGHSH and CDR2 LQKENI. For the CDR3, the DNA is TGTGCCAGCTCACCACCGGAAAGAGGACAGCCCCAGCATTTT. This encodes CASSPPERGQPQHF.